Shown below are 16 T cell receptor beta chains from a single sample sequenced in a study of blood T cell repertoires in COVID-19. Sequenced by immunoSEQ multiplex PCR; TCRdb stores in-frame clones only, minus some. Among approximately 500,000 clones, roughly 91% were seen once, and the ten largest hold around 8%. Sequenced sample: peripheral blood. The receptors stem from a woman between 45 and 65 years old with COVID-19, enrolled during active disease.

The chain combines TRBV15 with TRBJ1-4; a weak D match, TRBD1 (6 bases). V lost 1 base and J lost 0, with 9 bases in between. The CDR3 is 16 amino acids. Per germline, CDR1 LNHNV and CDR2 YYDKDF (reference sequence). CDR3 amino acids: CATSRGGQATNEKLFF. CDR3 bases: TGTGCCACCAGCAGAGGGGGGCAGGCAACTAATGAAAAACTGTTTTTT. The complete variable domain, with remaining parts taken from reference TRBV15 and TRBJ1-4, reads DAMVIQNPRYQVTQFGKPVTLSCSQTLNHNVMYWYQQKSSQAPKLLFHYYDKDFNNEADTPDNFQSRRPNTSFCFLDIRSPGLGDTAMYLCATSRGGQATNEKLFFGSGTQLSVL.

This chain connects TRBV19 to TRBJ2-3; the D gene is possibly TRBD1 (5 bases). This CDR3 is built from 12 residues. CDR1 is LNHDA, CDR2 SQIVND, per germline (reference sequence). V lost 6 bases and J 6 bases, leaving 10 bases between the germline ends. CDR3 residues: CASRGAGDTQYF. CDR3 bases: TGTGCCAGTAGAGGGGCTGGGGATACGCAGTATTTT.

V usage is TRBV29-1 and J usage is TRBJ2-7, with 11 bases aligning to TRBD1. Germline trimming cut 4 bases from V and 2 bases from J; bases unmatched to any gene: 1. Germline CDR1 SQVTM, CDR2 ANQGSEA. CDR3 size: 13 residues. In DNA form, the CDR3 reads TGCAGCGTTGTGGGACAGGGGGCCTACGAGCAGTACTTC. Translation gives CSVVGQGAYEQYF.

CDR3 region: CASSPIGTGYEQYF. The CDR3 DNA follows: TGCGCCAGCAGCCCTATAGGGACAGGGTACGAGCAGTACTTC. V is TRBV4-1 and J is TRBJ2-7; TRBD1 aligns across 9 bases. Germline V gene lookup returns CDR1 MGHRA and CDR2 YSYEKL. The J segment lost 4 bases and the V segment lost 4 bases, leaving 5 bases of the junction unmatched. This CDR3 has 14 amino acids.

This sequence joins TRBV28 and TRBJ1-4; D may be TRBD1 (6 bases). CDR1 is MDHEN, CDR2 SYDVKM, per germline. CDR3 size: 17 residues. Trimming stripped 6 bases from V and 0 bases from J, with 17 bases between. The chain's CDR3 is CASSLDSYAATNEKLFF. CDR3 nucleotide sequence: TGTGCCAGCAGCTTGGACAGCTATGCCGCAACTAATGAAAAACTGTTTTTT.

This clone came up once. The CDR3 reads CASSSTWASTDTQYF. CDR3 coding DNA: TGTGCCAGCAGTTCCACATGGGCTAGCACAGATACGCAGTATTTT. The chain combines TRBV6-5 with TRBJ2-3; no reliable D call. The V end was cut by 4 bases, the J end by 0 bases, with 11 bases between. The CDR3 loop spans 15 amino acids. From germline, CDR1 is MNHEY and CDR2 SVGAGI.

This chain joins TRBV5-1 and TRBJ2-5, with 10 nucleotides matching TRBD2. Germline V gene data show CDR1 as SGHRS and CDR2 as YFSETQ. The CDR3 sequence is 17 residues long. The V segment lost 1 base and the J segment 2 bases; nucleotides outside the gene matches: 8. The CDR3, as DNA: TGCGCCAGCAGCTTGCGTTTAGCGGGGGGCGCTCAAGAGACCCAGTACTTC. As protein: CASSLRLAGGAQETQYF.

The rearrangement joins TRBV12-3 or TRBV12-4 to TRBJ1-3; no firm D call. The CDR3 is made up of 12 amino acids. V lost 3 bases to trimming and J lost 9 bases, with 9 bases between them. The CDR3: CASSFEGSTIYF. As DNA, the CDR3 is TGTGCCAGCAGTTTTGAGGGCAGCACCATATATTTT.

The CDR3 coding sequence is TGTGCCAGCAGTACGACAGATACAAACATTCAGTACTTC. It specifies CASSTTDTNIQYF. The chain couples TRBV28 to TRBJ2-4; D is possibly TRBD1 (5 bases). V was clipped by 5 bases and J by 6 bases, with 11 bases between them. This CDR3 has 13 residues. The V gene's germline CDR1 is MDHEN and CDR2 SYDVKM.

V gene TRBV6-5 combines with J gene TRBJ1-3; D might be TRBD1 (6 bases). The CDR3 loop spans 15 amino acids. Looked up from germline, CDR1 is MNHEY and CDR2 is SVGAGI. Between the trimmed V and J ends, which lost 6 bases and 4 bases, there was a span of 16 bases. The CDR3 DNA is TGTGCCAGCAGCTCATTAACAGGGATCGGAAACACCATATATTTT. It yields the protein CASSSLTGIGNTIYF.

The chain carries TRBV7-9 and TRBJ2-2, with 7 bases aligning to TRBD2. The CDR3 has 17 amino acids. CDR1 is SEHNR, CDR2 FQNEAQ, per germline (reference sequence). V trimming: 4 bases; J trimming: 1 base; junction bases outside the gene matches: 9. In DNA, the CDR3 is TGTGCCAGCAGCTCTGCGGGGGTGGCGGGGAACACCGGGGAGCTGTTTTTT. It yields the protein CASSSAGVAGNTGELFF.

The chain couples TRBV29-1 to TRBJ2-3, with D possibly being TRBD2 (6 bases). The CDR3 is 14 amino acids. The V end was cut by 1 base, the J end by 6 bases, with 14 bases between. Germline V lookup: CDR1 SQVTM, CDR2 ANQGSEA. The CDR3, as DNA: TGCAGCGTTGAAGGGCGGGGCCCCCGTGATACGCAGTATTTT. Translated: CSVEGRGPRDTQYF.

Concerning this clone: Other DNA variants within this sample encode the same CDR3. The chain couples TRBV5-1 to TRBJ2-7, with TRBD1 as a possible D gene (5 bases). The CDR3 sequence is 15 residues long. Trimming stripped 1 base from V and 0 bases from J, with 11 bases between. Looked up from germline, CDR1 is SGHRS and CDR2 is YFSETQ. CDR3 residues: CASSLIQGSSYEQYF. As DNA, the CDR3 is TGCGCCAGCAGCTTGATCCAGGGAAGCTCCTACGAGCAGTACTTC.

The chain carries TRBV7-9 and TRBJ2-7; D unclear. With 2 bases removed from V and 4 bases from J, the gap between germline ends came to 12 bases. This CDR3 is built from 14 residues. Germline-derived CDR1 and CDR2 are SEHNR and FQNEAQ (reference sequence). The CDR3 bases are TGTGCCAGCAGCTTATCAGTGGCGGATTACGAGCAGTACTTC. Its translation: CASSLSVADYEQYF.

The chain combines TRBV6-5 with TRBJ1-1; tentative D call: TRBD1 (6 bases). Per the germline V gene, CDR1 is MNHEY and CDR2 is SVGAGI. V lost 5 bases to trimming and J lost 7 bases, with 14 bases between them. This CDR3 is built from 13 residues. In DNA form, the CDR3 reads TGTGCCAGCAGTAGGGGGGGGGAAGGTGAAGCTTTCTTT. The encoded protein is CASSRGGEGEAFF.

The chain recombines TRBV5-4 with TRBJ2-1, with TRBD1 identical over 9 bases. V gave up 0 bases and J gave up 3 bases; unmatched junction bases: 4. The CDR3 sequence is 16 residues long. Germline V gene sequence: CDR1 SGHNT, CDR2 YYREEE (reference sequence). The chain's CDR3 is CASSLVDRGGYNEQFF. The CDR3 nucleotides are TGTGCCAGCAGCTTGGTCGACAGGGGGGGCTACAATGAGCAGTTCTTC.